This T cell receptor beta chain was retrieved from a study of blood T cells in healthy people across ages. Study-wide findings and caveats: Diversity was estimated from one million T cells, and these estimates were considered underestimates. Among T cells, TCR beta diversity per million cells dropped roughly linearly as age rose.

The CDR3 is 13 amino acids. Per germline, CDR1 KGHSH and CDR2 LQKENI. V was trimmed by 5 bases and J by 0 bases, leaving 7 bases between them. Alongside a J-beta primer mix, a sample-barcoded 5' primer served in a second PCR lasting 7 to 11 cycles. TCRdb re-called the 5' RACE reads with MiXCR, one entry per CDR3 protein. The sample holds about 1,800,000 distinct CDR3 sequences, about 30% seen once. As for this clonotype: Its antigen is not known.

This clonotype was obtained from a woman in her twenties or thirties in good health. The chain has TRBV18 and TRBJ2-5; D is unresolved. Sequenced material: blood. The CDR3 region is CASSDWNQETQYF. CDR3 sequence (DNA): TGTGCCAGCTCAGACTGGAACCAAGAGACCCAGTACTTC.